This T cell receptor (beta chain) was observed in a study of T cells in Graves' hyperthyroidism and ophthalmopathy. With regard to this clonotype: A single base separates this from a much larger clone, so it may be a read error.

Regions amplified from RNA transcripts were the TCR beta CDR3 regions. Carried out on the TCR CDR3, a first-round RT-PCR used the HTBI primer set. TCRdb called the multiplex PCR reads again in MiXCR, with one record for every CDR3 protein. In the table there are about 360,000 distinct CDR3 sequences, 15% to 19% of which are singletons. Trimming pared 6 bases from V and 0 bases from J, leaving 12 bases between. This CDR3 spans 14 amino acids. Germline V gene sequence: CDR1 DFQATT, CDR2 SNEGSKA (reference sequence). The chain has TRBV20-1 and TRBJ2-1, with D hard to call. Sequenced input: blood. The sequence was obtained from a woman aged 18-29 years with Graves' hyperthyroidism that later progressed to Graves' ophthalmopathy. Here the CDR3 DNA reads TGCAGTGCATGGACCATGAGCTCCTACAATGAGCAGTTCTTC. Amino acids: CSAWTMSSYNEQFF.